This TCR beta chain was recovered during a study of cytomegalovirus exposure and HLA in healthy donors. Study-wide results and caveats: Roughly uniform sequencing depth across donors was assumed, possibly incorrectly. A later analysis found TCR association rates differed by HLA locus, highest for DRB1 and lowest for HLA-C. An analysis done earlier found most TCR beta V segments productive about 87% or about 30% of the time.

About this clone itself: What it recognizes is unknown.

A multiplex PCR was run with 60 Vbeta primers and 13 Jbeta primers. Only in-frame clones appear in the TCRdb table, and some are missing; sequencing was by immunoSEQ multiplex PCR. The data contain fewer than 200,000 clones, about 71% of them singletons. Nominal health characterized the donors when sampled, though unrecorded immune exposures were likely. Sequencing used PBMCs. The clonotype was recovered from a woman aged 25 to 45 in good health and CMV-seronegative.

DNA for the CDR3: TGTGCCAGCAGCTTCCGACAGGAGACAGTAGAAGAGACCCAGTACTTC. It codes for CASSFRQETVEETQYF. This rearrangement joins TRBV7-9 to TRBJ2-5; possibly TRBD1 for D (6 bases). Germline V gives CDR1 SEHNR, CDR2 FQNEAQ (reference sequence). There are 16 residues in the CDR3. Trimming stripped 3 bases from V and 3 bases from J, with 17 bases between.